Each of the 2 T cell receptor beta chains below was sequenced from the same sample in a study of OX40 agonist ivuxolimab in advanced cancers. The protocol was immunoSEQ multiplex PCR, while the TCRdb copy is restricted to in-frame clones and leaves out a portion. The table lists roughly 76,000 clones, about 85% of them singletons. The sample here was CD4+ or CD8+ T cells sorted from blood, taken in a trial of the OX40 agonist ivuxolimab. The receptors come from an adult with an advanced solid tumor such as melanoma, head and neck, liver or kidney cancer.

The rearrangement joins TRBV12-5 to TRBJ2-7; 11 bases are a match to TRBD2. The CDR3 extends over 15 amino acids. Germline CDR1 reads LGHNT; CDR2 reads FRNRAP. V lost 5 bases to trimming and J lost 3 bases; unmatched junction nucleotides: 6. CDR3 protein: CASGRGTSGNYEQYF. The CDR3 DNA reads TGTGCTAGTGGTCGGGGGACTAGCGGAAACTACGAGCAGTACTTC.

The chain carries TRBV23-1 and TRBJ2-3; 8 positions match TRBD2. TRBV23-1 is an ORF for which the function is uncertain. Trimming at V came to 7 bases and at J to 1 base, leaving 10 bases not matched to a gene. This CDR3 comprises 16 residues. The CDR3 nucleotides read TGCGCCAGCAAGAAGGGGCTAGCGGGCGGCACAGATACGCAGTATTTT. The encoded protein is CASKKGLAGGTDTQYF.